These T cell receptor beta chains were read from a single sample in a study of blood T cells in healthy people across ages. In TCRdb, the 5' RACE reads were re-called with MiXCR into one record per CDR3 protein. Of approximately 600,000 distinct CDR3 sequences listed, roughly 53% are singletons. The sample comprised blood. Receptors were obtained from a man aged 55 to 69 in good health. CDR3s include the opening cysteine and the closing phenylalanine or tryptophan. The order of the fields is CDR3 DNA, CDR3 protein, D gene, J gene, clone size, V gene. The D gene is left open where the match is weak. Where a row states a size, it is once, few, many or the class of an expanded clone; other rows omit it.

DNA: TGCGCCAGCAGTTACGGACAGGGAGGCACTGGCTACACCTTC
CDR3: CASSYGQGGTGYTF
D: TRBD1
J: TRBJ1-2
size: NA
V: TRBV5-1

DNA: TGTGCCACCAGCAGAGTTACTAGCGGGGGGGATACGCAGTATTTT
CDR3: CATSRVTSGGDTQYF
D: TRBD2
J: TRBJ2-3
size: NA
V: TRBV15

DNA: TGTGCCAGCAGCTTAGTGAACAACATGAACACTGAAGCTTTCTTT
CDR3: CASSLVNNMNTEAFF
D: NA
J: TRBJ1-1
size: many
V: TRBV7-9

DNA: TGCAGTGGTCGGGCCGCGGACTTTGGCTCCTACGAGCAGTACTTC
CDR3: CSGRAADFGSYEQYF
D: NA
J: TRBJ2-7
size: NA
V: TRBV20-1

DNA: TGTGCCAGCAGTCAAGATACCGACACGCAAGAGACCCAGTACTTC
CDR3: CASSQDTDTQETQYF
D: NA
J: TRBJ2-5
size: NA
V: TRBV3-1

DNA: TGTGCCAGCAGCCTTACCCCTTTCCTTCGACAGGGCCAAGAGACCCAGTACTTC
CDR3: CASSLTPFLRQGQETQYF
D: TRBD1
J: TRBJ2-5
size: NA
V: TRBV7-8

DNA: TGTGCCAGCTATAAGGGGGCCAATGGAGCCAACGTCCTGACTTTC
CDR3: CASYKGANGANVLTF
D: TRBD1
J: TRBJ2-6
size: NA
V: TRBV18

DNA: TGTGCCAGCAGCTATAGCGGGCTACCTAGCACAGATACGCAGTATTTT
CDR3: CASSYSGLPSTDTQYF
D: TRBD2
J: TRBJ2-3
size: NA
V: TRBV12-3/TRBV12-4

DNA: TGTGCCAGCAGCGTAGGGCCCCCGACAGTCCCCTACGAGCAGTACTTC
CDR3: CASSVGPPTVPYEQYF
D: NA
J: TRBJ2-7
size: NA
V: TRBV9

DNA: TGCAGTGCTAGAGGGCAGGGGGCCGGCGTGGGCACTGAAGCTTTCTTT
CDR3: CSARGQGAGVGTEAFF
D: TRBD1
J: TRBJ1-1
size: NA
V: TRBV20-1

DNA: TGTGCCAGCACAGCCGACTCCTACGAGCAGTACTTC
CDR3: CASTADSYEQYF
D: NA
J: TRBJ2-7
size: NA
V: TRBV2

DNA: TGTGCCAGCGGAATTCGGGGGGGCAGTAATTCACCCCTCCACTTT
CDR3: CASGIRGGSNSPLHF
D: NA
J: TRBJ1-6
size: NA
V: TRBV25-1

DNA: TGTGCCAACAGCCTCGTCAGGGTATCGGAGCAGTTCTTC
CDR3: CANSLVRVSEQFF
D: NA
J: TRBJ2-1
size: NA
V: TRBV11-3

DNA: TGTGCCAGCAAGACGACGGGGAGTTACTACGAGCAGTACTTC
CDR3: CASKTTGSYYEQYF
D: NA
J: TRBJ2-7
size: NA
V: TRBV28

DNA: TGTGCCAGCACGCCGGGGGACAGGGCCTACAATGAGCAGTTCTTC
CDR3: CASTPGDRAYNEQFF
D: TRBD1
J: TRBJ2-1
size: few
V: TRBV14

DNA: TGCGCCAGCAGCTTGGGGTCAGGGTCGGAACTGACTGAAGCTTTCTTT
CDR3: CASSLGSGSELTEAFF
D: NA
J: TRBJ1-1
size: few
V: TRBV5-1

DNA: TGTGCCAGCAGCGCCCGACAGGGGAGGGATGAACAGTTCTTC
CDR3: CASSARQGRDEQFF
D: NA
J: TRBJ2-1
size: NA
V: TRBV3-1

DNA: TGCAGTGCTCAACAGGTGGTTTGGGAGACCCAGTACTTC
CDR3: CSAQQVVWETQYF
D: NA
J: TRBJ2-5
size: NA
V: TRBV20-1

DNA: TGCAGCGTTGAGTCAGGGACACAATCAAAAGAGACCCAGTACTTC
CDR3: CSVESGTQSKETQYF
D: NA
J: TRBJ2-5
size: NA
V: TRBV29-1

DNA: TGTGCCAGCAGTTTAGCTGTCGACAGGGCCTATGGCTACACCTTC
CDR3: CASSLAVDRAYGYTF
D: TRBD1
J: TRBJ1-2
size: NA
V: TRBV12-3/TRBV12-4

DNA: TGCAGTGCTAACGGACTAGCGGGGGTGGGAGATACGCAGTATTTT
CDR3: CSANGLAGVGDTQYF
D: TRBD2
J: TRBJ2-3
size: NA
V: TRBV20-1

DNA: TGCGCCAGCAGCCCGGCGGACGCCGCACTTGCAAGGGAGACCCAGTACTTC
CDR3: CASSPADAALARETQYF
D: NA
J: TRBJ2-5
size: NA
V: TRBV5-1

DNA: TGCAGTGCTAGAGACACGGGGGGGCCCGACAATGAGCAGTTCTTC
CDR3: CSARDTGGPDNEQFF
D: TRBD2
J: TRBJ2-1
size: NA
V: TRBV20-1

DNA: TGTGCCAGCAGCCAAAGCGACAGGGGTTATGGCTACACCTTC
CDR3: CASSQSDRGYGYTF
D: TRBD1
J: TRBJ1-2
size: NA
V: TRBV5-6

DNA: TGTGCCAGCAATGGGCCCTACGAGCAGTACTTC
CDR3: CASNGPYEQYF
D: NA
J: TRBJ2-7
size: NA
V: TRBV6-5

DNA: TGTGCCAGCAGCCGTACTACTAGCGGGGGGGCAGATACGCAGTATTTT
CDR3: CASSRTTSGGADTQYF
D: TRBD2
J: TRBJ2-3
size: NA
V: TRBV12-3/TRBV12-4

DNA: TGTGCCAGCAGCTTCCGACAGGAGTCCTATAATTCACCCCTCCACTTT
CDR3: CASSFRQESYNSPLHF
D: NA
J: TRBJ1-6
size: NA
V: TRBV7-9

DNA: TGTGCCAGCCTATACGAGCAGTACTTC
CDR3: CASLYEQYF
D: NA
J: TRBJ2-7
size: NA
V: TRBV27

DNA: TGTGCCAGCAGCTCCACACACACAGGGCCCCCCTATGGCTACACCTTC
CDR3: CASSSTHTGPPYGYTF
D: NA
J: TRBJ1-2
size: NA
V: TRBV7-9

DNA: TGTGCCAGTAGCCAAGAACAGGGGCGTGGGAGTGAGCAGTTCTTC
CDR3: CASSQEQGRGSEQFF
D: TRBD1
J: TRBJ2-1
size: NA
V: TRBV3-1

DNA: TGTGCCAGCAGTACTCGCCTCGTCAACGAGCAGTACTTC
CDR3: CASSTRLVNEQYF
D: NA
J: TRBJ2-7
size: NA
V: TRBV27

DNA: TGTGCCAGCAGTTTTACGGTCCTATACAATGAGCAGTTCTTC
CDR3: CASSFTVLYNEQFF
D: NA
J: TRBJ2-1
size: NA
V: TRBV12-3/TRBV12-4

DNA: TGTGCCAGCAGCTTGCCTAGCAGAGATACGCAGTATTTT
CDR3: CASSLPSRDTQYF
D: NA
J: TRBJ2-3
size: NA
V: TRBV7-2

DNA: TGCAGTGCTAGAGGCATCAGGGGGCCTACTAATGAAAAACTGTTTTTT
CDR3: CSARGIRGPTNEKLFF
D: TRBD1
J: TRBJ1-4
size: NA
V: TRBV20-1

DNA: TGCAGCGTTGAGCCCAGGGAGGACTATGGCTACACCTTC
CDR3: CSVEPREDYGYTF
D: NA
J: TRBJ1-2
size: NA
V: TRBV29-1

DNA: TGCAGCGTTGAAGAGGAGATAACACTGAGCTCCTACGAGCAGTACTTC
CDR3: CSVEEEITLSSYEQYF
D: NA
J: TRBJ2-7
size: few
V: TRBV29-1

DNA: TGTGCCAGCAGCCAAGATACGACGGGAGAGGGGAATGAGCAGTTCTTC
CDR3: CASSQDTTGEGNEQFF
D: NA
J: TRBJ2-1
size: NA
V: TRBV4-2

DNA: TGTGCCAGCAGCTCAGAAAGGACTAGCGGCAATGAGCAGTTCTTC
CDR3: CASSSERTSGNEQFF
D: TRBD2
J: TRBJ2-1
size: NA
V: TRBV11-2

DNA: TGTGCCAGCAGCTCCACTATGGGCGAGCAGTACTTC
CDR3: CASSSTMGEQYF
D: NA
J: TRBJ2-7
size: few
V: TRBV7-9

DNA: TGTGCCAGCAGCCAAGACCTAGCGGGGGGGCTCAATGAGCAGTTCTTC
CDR3: CASSQDLAGGLNEQFF
D: TRBD2
J: TRBJ2-1
size: NA
V: TRBV3-1

DNA: TGCGCCAGCAGCTTTGCTCCCTTGACAGGGGGTAACTATGGCTACACCTTC
CDR3: CASSFAPLTGGNYGYTF
D: TRBD1
J: TRBJ1-2
size: NA
V: TRBV5-1

DNA: TGTGCCAGCAGTCCCCCGTGGGGGACAGGGGGCAGGCATACGCAGTATTTT
CDR3: CASSPPWGTGGRHTQYF
D: TRBD1
J: TRBJ2-3
size: few
V: TRBV12-3/TRBV12-4

DNA: TGTGCCAGCAGAAGACTAGCGGGGGGTACAGATACGCAGTATTTT
CDR3: CASRRLAGGTDTQYF
D: TRBD2
J: TRBJ2-3
size: NA
V: TRBV6-5

DNA: TGCAGCGTTGCGACAGGGGCCGCGGGGACCCAGTACTTC
CDR3: CSVATGAAGTQYF
D: TRBD1
J: TRBJ2-5
size: few
V: TRBV29-1